The rows below give T cell receptor beta chains drawn from one sample of a study of OX40 agonist ivuxolimab in advanced cancers. Repertoires were generated with immunoSEQ multiplex PCR, while TCRdb's copy carries only in-frame clones and drops some. Of fewer than 25,000 clones in the sample, approximately 80% are singletons; the top ten hold roughly 32%. The sequences come from CD4+ or CD8+ T cells sorted from blood, collected in a trial of the OX40 agonist ivuxolimab. Receptors originate from an adult with an advanced solid tumor such as melanoma, head and neck, liver or kidney cancer. CDR3s leave out the opening cysteine and the closing phenylalanine or tryptophan. Clone size is not always given. Where it is, it says once, few, many or a class for expanded clones.

>12|TRBJ2-7|-|TRBV28
ASTEDRGYREQY
>14|TRBJ2-1|-|TRBV7-9
ASSSTGLAGVSEQF
>12|TRBJ1-2|-|TRBV7-9
ASSLSESNYGYT
>12|TRBJ2-7|-|TRBV28
ASSLKRGRGEQY
>10|TRBJ2-1|-|TRBV27
ASSSGPGVQF
>15|TRBJ2-7|-|TRBV5-4
ASSLGTGTASSYEQY
>11|TRBJ2-5|-|TRBV6-5
ASSGQGQETQY
>14|TRBJ2-5|-|TRBV2
ASSDQAGGGLKTQY
>15|TRBJ1-2|-|TRBV7-8
ASSLGGQLSLSYGYT
>11|TRBJ1-1|-|TRBV7-9
ASTLGRSNEAF
>12|TRBJ2-1|-|TRBV7-6
ASSTLTGGDEQF
>10|TRBJ1-1|few|TRBV30
AWSGGNTEAF
>12|TRBJ1-3|-|TRBV9
ASSETGTGNTIY
>9|TRBJ1-1|once|TRBV6-1
ASRWGAEAF
>10|TRBJ1-4|-|TRBV4-1
ASSQDYEKLF
>13|TRBJ2-3|-|TRBV27
ASRTWTGGSDTQY
>13|TRBJ2-7|-|TRBV12-2
ASRLPGQGAYEQY
>13|TRBJ2-1|-|TRBV7-9
ASSFTGTGRNEQF
>14|TRBJ1-4|-|TRBV5-1
ASSLETVKPNEKLF
>12|TRBJ1-1|-|TRBV2
ASSNPGRSIEAF
>14|TRBJ2-5|few|TRBV4-1
ASSQAIASLEETQY
>9|TRBJ1-1|few|TRBV29-1
SVDGQGAAF
>14|TRBJ2-3|-|TRBV11-2
ASSSGRGFSTDTQY
>11|TRBJ2-7|-|TRBV6-1
ASSLAWNYEQY
>14|TRBJ2-1|few|TRBV7-3
ASSQGGGFGVNEQF
>11|TRBJ1-1|-|TRBV30
AWSVAVNTEAF
>8|TRBJ2-1|few|TRBV29-1
SVEMGEQF
>15|TRBJ1-5|few|TRBV7-8
ASSPRGGGQGFQPQH
>11|TRBJ1-1|-|TRBV6-5
ASSTAGNTEAF
>11|TRBJ1-1|few|TRBV28
ASSLGTLYEAF
>14|TRBJ2-1|once|TRBV7-9
ASSFPVLRAHNEQF
>12|TRBJ2-7|once|TRBV28
ASSEGTHPYEQY
>16|TRBJ2-1|-|TRBV13
ASSPGKDRGLLYNEQF
>13|TRBJ2-7|-|TRBV15
ATSIHRGPRIEQY
>14|TRBJ2-7|once|TRBV27
ASSPRQIHLFYEQY
>13|TRBJ2-2|-|TRBV7-6
ASSSNGGPTGELF